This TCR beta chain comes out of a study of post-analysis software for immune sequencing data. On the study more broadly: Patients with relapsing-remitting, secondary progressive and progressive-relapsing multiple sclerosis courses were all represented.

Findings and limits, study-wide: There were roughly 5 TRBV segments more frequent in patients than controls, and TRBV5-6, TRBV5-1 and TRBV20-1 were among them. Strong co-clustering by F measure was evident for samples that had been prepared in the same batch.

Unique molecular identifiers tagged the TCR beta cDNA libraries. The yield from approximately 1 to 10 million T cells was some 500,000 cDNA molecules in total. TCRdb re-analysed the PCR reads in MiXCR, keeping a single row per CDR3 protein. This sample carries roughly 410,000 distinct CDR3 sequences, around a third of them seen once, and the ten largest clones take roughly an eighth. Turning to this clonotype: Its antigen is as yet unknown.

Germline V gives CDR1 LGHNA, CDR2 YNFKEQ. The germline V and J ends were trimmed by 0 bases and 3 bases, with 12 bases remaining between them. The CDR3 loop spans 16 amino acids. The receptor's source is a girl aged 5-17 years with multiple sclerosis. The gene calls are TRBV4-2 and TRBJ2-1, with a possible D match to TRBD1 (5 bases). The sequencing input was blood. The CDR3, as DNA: TGTGCCAGCAGCCAAGATGCAGGGTCTAACTACAATGAGCAGTTCTTC. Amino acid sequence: CASSQDAGSNYNEQFF.